This T cell receptor (beta chain) originates from a study of blood T cell repertoires in COVID-19. Study context: The samples span acute and convalescent COVID-19 from the United States, Italy and Spain.

Seattle researchers signed up patients amid active infection and tracked them longitudinally. Trimming shortened V by 6 bases and J by 1 base, and 13 bases separated the two germline ends. This CDR3 comprises 15 residues. Germline V gives CDR1 KGHSH, CDR2 LQKENI. Study processing details: For nucleated cells, counts were estimated from reference gene primer amplification. The table came from immunoSEQ multiplex PCR; TCRdb's copy has only in-frame clones and leaves some out. Clonal size and the V and J genes are those of that table, whereas D and trimming came from the DNA. The sample gives about 150,000 clones, 80% to 90% of which show up once; roughly 12% is in the top ten.

The clonotype originates from a man aged 18 to 35 with COVID-19, enrolled during active disease. This chain uses TRBV18 with TRBJ1-5; D perhaps matches TRBD1 (6 bases). Material for sequencing was peripheral blood. The CDR3 loop is CASSPGQLSNQPQHF. CDR3 DNA sequence: TGTGCCAGCTCGCCCGGACAGTTAAGCAATCAGCCCCAGCATTTT.